The 21 T cell receptor beta chains listed next were all sequenced from one sample in a study of OX40 agonist ivuxolimab in advanced cancers. The repertoire was sequenced with immunoSEQ multiplex PCR; TCRdb's copy has only in-frame clones and lacks some. The table records tens of thousands of clones, 89% of them present only once. Sequenced material: CD4+ or CD8+ T cells sorted from blood, taken in a trial of the OX40 agonist ivuxolimab. These receptors were taken from an adult with an advanced solid tumor such as melanoma, head and neck, liver or kidney cancer.

In the case of this clone: At one end the junction does not follow the germline gene, possibly because of a read error. The V gene is TRBV14, the J gene TRBJ2-4; TRBD1 aligns across 8 bases. The germline V gene has CDR1 SGHDN and CDR2 FVKESK. The CDR3 is 15 amino acids. Written as DNA, the CDR3 is TGTGCCAGCAGCCCTACAGGGGGTGCCAAAAGCATTCAGTACTTC. It specifies CASSPTGGAKSIQYF.

Concerning this clone: The sample has other DNA sequences that encode this CDR3 too. V and J are TRBV5-1 and TRBJ1-1, with TRBD1 identical over 7 bases. The CDR3 covers 14 residues. Per the germline V gene, CDR1 is SGHRS and CDR2 is YFSETQ. J lost 1 base, V lost 0 bases, and 0 bases had no gene match. The chain's CDR3 is CASSLDRGNTEAFF. The CDR3 bases are TGCGCCAGCAGCTTGGACAGGGGGAACACTGAAGCTTTCTTT.

The chain combines TRBV18 with TRBJ2-3; no reliable D call. Germline V gives CDR1 KGHSH, CDR2 LQKENI. CDR3 length: 15 amino acids. V was clipped by 0 bases and J by 8 bases, with 15 bases between them. In DNA, the CDR3 is TGTGCCAGCTCACCACCGGGGTCCGCCGGCGCTACGCAGTATTTT. Residues: CASSPPGSAGATQYF.

The J gene is TRBJ1-5, the V gene TRBV30; no clear D. Germline V gene sequence: CDR1 GTSNPN, CDR2 SVGIG (reference sequence). V dropped 0 bases and J dropped 4 bases, with 7 bases sitting between them. The CDR3 covers 13 residues. CDR3 residues: CAWSVAGNQPQHF. The CDR3 bases are TGTGCCTGGAGTGTAGCGGGGAATCAGCCCCAGCATTTT. Together with reference TRBV30 and TRBJ1-5, the CDR3 gives the full variable domain: SQTIHQWPATLVQPVGSPLSLECTVEGTSNPNLYWYRQAAGRGLQLLFYSVGIGQISSEVPQNLSASRPQDRQFILSSKKLLLSDSGFYLCAWSVAGNQPQHFGDGTRLSIL.

This rearrangement joins TRBV18 to TRBJ1-2; D perhaps matches TRBD1 (6 bases). The V gene lost 0 bases and the J gene lost 8 bases, with 10 bases spanning the gap. Germline V gene sequence: CDR1 KGHSH, CDR2 LQKENI. CDR3 size: 13 residues. CDR3 coding DNA: TGTGCCAGCTCACCACCGGGCAGGGGCGGCTACACCTTC. It encodes CASSPPGRGGYTF.

This clone appeared a few times. The CDR3 region has the DNA TGTGCCTGGAGTTGGCCAGGGGCCCATCAGCCCCAGCATTTT. It specifies CAWSWPGAHQPQHF. J is TRBJ1-5 and V is TRBV30, with a tentative D call TRBD1 (6 bases). Germline lookup yields CDR1 GTSNPN and CDR2 SVGIG (reference sequence). The CDR3 runs to 14 residues. V lost 2 bases and J lost 5, with 13 bases in between. Full variable domain (missing parts from reference TRBV30 and TRBJ1-5): SQTIHQWPATLVQPVGSPLSLECTVEGTSNPNLYWYRQAAGRGLQLLFYSVGIGQISSEVPQNLSASRPQDRQFILSSKKLLLSDSGFYLCAWSWPGAHQPQHFGDGTRLSIL.

The chain combines TRBV7-7 with TRBJ2-5, with D unresolved. V lost 1 base, J lost 5 bases, and 14 bases lay in between. Germline-derived CDR1 and CDR2 are SSHAT and FNYEAQ (reference sequence). There are 15 residues in the CDR3. The CDR3 loop reads CASSLGGTQSETQYF. DNA of the CDR3: TGTGCCAGCAGCTTAGGGGGTACCCAGTCGGAGACCCAGTACTTC.

This clone has a handful of counts. This rearrangement joins TRBV10-3 to TRBJ1-2; tentatively, D is TRBD1 (6 bases). Trimming took off 8 bases at V and 8 bases at J, with 12 bases between the two ends. The CDR3 is made up of 11 amino acids. Germline V gene data show CDR1 as ENHRY and CDR2 as SYGVKD. The CDR3, as DNA: TGTGCCATCTACAGGGAAGGAGGCTACACCTTC. Translating it yields CAIYREGGYTF.

The CDR3 is CASSLGGPSYNSPLHF. In nucleotides, the CDR3 is TGTGCCAGCAGCTTAGGGGGGCCCTCCTATAATTCACCCCTCCACTTT. This chain links TRBV7-2 with TRBJ1-6; maybe TRBD1 (6 bases). V was trimmed by 1 base and J by 0 bases, leaving 7 bases between them. Germline V CDR1 and CDR2: SGHTA, FQGNSA. The CDR3 is 16 amino acids.

The CDR3 sequence is CASSFRGSQAYNEQFF. The CDR3 DNA follows: TGTGCCAGCAGCTTTCGGGGGTCCCAAGCCTACAATGAGCAGTTCTTC. This chain links TRBV5-6 with TRBJ2-1; tentatively, D is TRBD2 (6 bases). Deletions cut 2 bases from V and 2 bases from J, with 14 bases between. This CDR3 comprises 16 residues. From germline, CDR1 is SGHDT and CDR2 YYEEEE.

The V call is TRBV27, the J call TRBJ1-2; D perhaps matches TRBD1 (5 bases). V was cut by 6 bases and J by 4 bases, with 18 bases left in between. The CDR3 totals 15 residues. CDR1 is MNHEY, CDR2 SMNVEV, per germline (reference sequence). The CDR3 DNA reads TGTGCCAGCAGGTTCTCTTATGAGGGACCCTATGGCTACACCTTC. This sequence encodes CASRFSYEGPYGYTF.

J is TRBJ1-5 and V is TRBV19; 7 bases line up with TRBD1. From germline, CDR1 is LNHDA and CDR2 SQIVND (reference sequence). J gave up 6 bases and V 7 bases, and 9 bases lay outside the gene matches. This CDR3 spans 14 amino acids. The CDR3 here is CASKNRGGGQPQHF. The CDR3 DNA is TGTGCCAGTAAAAACAGGGGTGGGGGTCAGCCCCAGCATTTT. The variable domain in full, with the rest retrieved from reference TRBV19 and TRBJ1-5, is DGGITQSPKYLFRKEGQNVTLSCEQNLNHDAMYWYRQDPGQGLRLIYYSQIVNDFQKGDIAEGYSVSREKKESFPLTVTSAQKNPTAFYLCASKNRGGGQPQHFGDGTRLSIL.

This chain joins TRBV18 and TRBJ2-7; 7 nucleotides align to TRBD2. The J segment lost 3 bases and the V segment lost 2 bases, leaving 10 bases of the junction unmatched. The CDR3 is 16 amino acids. Germline values: CDR1 KGHSH, CDR2 LQKENI. CDR3 sequence: CASSPGASGEYYEQYF. CDR3 nucleotides: TGTGCCAGCTCACCAGGGGCTAGCGGAGAGTACTACGAGCAGTACTTC.

This chain uses TRBV7-8 with TRBJ1-1; a weak D match, TRBD1 (5 bases). The CDR3 loop spans 13 amino acids. V lost 5 bases and J lost 0, with 7 bases in between. The germline V gene has CDR1 SGHVS and CDR2 FQNEAQ. The CDR3 region is CASSRGMNTEAFF. For the CDR3, the DNA is TGTGCCAGCAGCCGGGGGATGAACACTGAAGCTTTCTTT.

The CDR3: CASSIPPPGAGELFF. As DNA, the CDR3 is TGTGCCAGTAGTATTCCCCCACCCGGAGCCGGGGAGCTGTTTTTT. The J gene is TRBJ2-2, the V gene TRBV19; no clear D gene. Germline-derived CDR1 and CDR2 are LNHDA and SQIVND (reference sequence). The V and J ends lost 3 bases and 6 bases respectively, with 14 bases between them. The CDR3 spans 15 residues. The full variable domain, its missing parts supplied by reference TRBV19 and TRBJ2-2, is DGGITQSPKYLFRKEGQNVTLSCEQNLNHDAMYWYRQDPGQGLRLIYYSQIVNDFQKGDIAEGYSVSREKKESFPLTVTSAQKNPTAFYLCASSIPPPGAGELFFGEGSRLTVL.

This clone was detected only once. The chain combines TRBV7-9 with TRBJ2-5; D may be TRBD1 or TRBD2 (5 bases each). CDR1 SEHNR and CDR2 FQNEAQ come from the germline V gene (reference sequence). V dropped 5 bases and J dropped 0 bases, with 13 bases sitting between them. CDR3 length: 15 residues. The CDR3 protein is CASSRDPRNQETQYF. CDR3 nucleotide sequence: TGTGCCAGCAGCCGGGACCCACGGAACCAAGAGACCCAGTACTTC.

The V call is TRBV6-5, the J call TRBJ1-2; 7 bases align to TRBD1. V was clipped by 6 bases and J by 2 bases; unmatched bases: 3. This CDR3 region has 13 residues. Looked up from germline, CDR1 is MNHEY and CDR2 is SVGAGI. DNA of the CDR3: TGTGCCAGCAGGGGGACAGCCAACTATGGCTACACCTTC. Translation gives CASRGTANYGYTF.

This clone has a single count. The genes are TRBV6-5 and TRBJ2-7; 7 bases are a match to TRBD2. After removal of 9 bases from V and 0 bases from J, the junction contained 5 bases not matched to a gene. The length of the CDR3 is 13 residues. Germline V CDR1 and CDR2: MNHEY, SVGAGI. The CDR3 coding sequence is TGTGCCAGTCGGGGGGATCACTCCTACGAGCAGTACTTC. This codes for CASRGDHSYEQYF.

This clone is a singleton in its sample. The chain links TRBV18 to TRBJ2-1; 10 bases are a match to TRBD2. The ends lost 1 base at V and 7 bases at J; junction bases unmatched: 10. The CDR3 loop spans 17 amino acids. Germline loops: CDR1 KGHSH, CDR2 LQKENI. This CDR3 reads CASSPLLPSGGLNEQFF. DNA of the CDR3: TGTGCCAGCTCACCACTACTTCCTAGCGGGGGCTTAAATGAGCAGTTCTTC.

The V call is TRBV9, the J call TRBJ2-1; D possibly corresponds to TRBD2 (6 bases). The V and J ends lost 7 bases and 0 bases respectively, with 11 bases between them. This CDR3 region has 14 residues. CDR1 and CDR2 (germline): SGDLS, YYNGEE. In nucleotides, the CDR3 is TGTGCCAGCGCAGGAGGGAGCTCCTACAATGAGCAGTTCTTC. This codes for CASAGGSSYNEQFF.

The chain couples TRBV6-1 to TRBJ2-7, with D possibly being TRBD2 (7 bases). Germline lookup yields CDR1 MNHNS and CDR2 SASEGT. The CDR3 is 12 amino acids. V was shortened by 4 bases and J by 5 bases, with 9 bases between the two germline ends. Here the CDR3 reads CASSGGGHEQYF. The CDR3 coding sequence is TGTGCCAGCAGTGGGGGGGGGCACGAGCAGTACTTC.